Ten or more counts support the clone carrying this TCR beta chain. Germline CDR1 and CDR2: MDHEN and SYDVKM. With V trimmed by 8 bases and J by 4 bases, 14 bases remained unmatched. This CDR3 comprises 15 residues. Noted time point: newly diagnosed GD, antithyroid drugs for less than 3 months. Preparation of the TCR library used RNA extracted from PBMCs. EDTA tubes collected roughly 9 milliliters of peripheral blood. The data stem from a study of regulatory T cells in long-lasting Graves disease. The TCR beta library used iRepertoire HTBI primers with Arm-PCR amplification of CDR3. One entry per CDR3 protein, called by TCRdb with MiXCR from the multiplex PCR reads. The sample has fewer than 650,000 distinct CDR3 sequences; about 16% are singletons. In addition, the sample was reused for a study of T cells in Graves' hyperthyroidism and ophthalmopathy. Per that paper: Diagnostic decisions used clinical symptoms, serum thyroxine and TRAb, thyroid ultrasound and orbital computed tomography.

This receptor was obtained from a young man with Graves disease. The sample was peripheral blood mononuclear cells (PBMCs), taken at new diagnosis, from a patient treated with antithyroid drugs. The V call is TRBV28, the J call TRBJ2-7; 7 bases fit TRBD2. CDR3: CASRGTGGIFYEQYF. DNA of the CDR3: TGTGCCAGCCGGGGCACCGGGGGGATTTTTTACGAGCAGTACTTC.